Each of the 4 T cell receptor beta chains below was sequenced from the same sample in a study of blood T cell dynamics during melanoma immunotherapy. Time point here: week 3, after first cycle of checkpoint inhibitor. The method was immunoSEQ multiplex PCR; TCRdb's version includes in-frame clones alone and lacks a portion of them. The sample shows approximately 3,700 clones, approximately 96% of them seen only once. The sequenced sample was effector memory CD8+ T cells from blood, obtained from a patient treated with checkpoint blockade. These receptor sequences come from a human donor with melanoma.

This clone showed up just once. This chain uses TRBV7-2 with TRBJ2-3; D unresolved. The germline V gene has CDR1 SGHTA and CDR2 FQGNSA. CDR3 size: 15 residues. The germline V and J ends were trimmed by 4 bases and 0 bases, with 11 bases remaining between them. DNA of the CDR3: TGTGCCAGCAGCTCAGAGGCATTTAGCACAGATACGCAGTATTTT. Protein product: CASSSEAFSTDTQYF. Full variable domain (missing parts from reference TRBV7-2 and TRBJ2-3): GAGVSQSPSNKVTEKGKDVELRCDPISGHTALYWYRQSLGQGLEFLIYFQGNSAPDKSGLPSDRFSAERTGGSVSTLTIQRTQQEDSAVYLCASSSEAFSTDTQYFGPGTRLTVL.

This chain links TRBV6-1 with TRBJ1-6; 8 nucleotides match TRBD1. The length of the CDR3 is 15 residues. Trimming cost V 1 base and J 10 bases; bases outside gene matches: 6. Germline lookup yields CDR1 MNHNS and CDR2 SASEGT. CDR3 loop: CASSEDAGGRSPLHF. The CDR3 DNA follows: TGTGCCAGCAGTGAAGACGCAGGGGGCAGGTCACCCCTCCACTTT.

This clone was seen more than once but under ten times. The chain uses TRBV10-1 and TRBJ2-1; a possible D gene is TRBD2 (6 bases). Trimming took 0 bases from V and 4 from J, leaving 16 bases between them. CDR1 is WNHNN and CDR2 is SYGVQD in the germline V gene (reference sequence). CDR3 length equals 17 residues. In nucleotides, the CDR3 is TGCGCCAGCAGTGAGTCGACTAGGAGGGACCAATACAATGAGCAGTTCTTC. Protein product: CASSESTRRDQYNEQFF.

The rearrangement links TRBV5-1 to TRBJ2-2; D call uncertain. The germline CDR1 and CDR2 sequences are SGHRS and YFSETQ. This CDR3 is built from 13 residues. Trimming removed 0 bases at V and 10 bases at J, with 10 bases between. The CDR3 DNA reads TGCGCCAGCAGCTTGGTCATTGAGGAGGAGCTGTTTTTT. Its translation is CASSLVIEEELFF.